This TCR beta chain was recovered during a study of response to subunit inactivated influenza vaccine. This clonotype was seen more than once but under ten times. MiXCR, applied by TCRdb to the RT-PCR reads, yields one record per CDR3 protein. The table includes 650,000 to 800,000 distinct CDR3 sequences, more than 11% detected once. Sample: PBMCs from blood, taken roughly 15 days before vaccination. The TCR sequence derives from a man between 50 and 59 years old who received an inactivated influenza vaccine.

The chain's CDR3 is CASVPQGRNTEAFF. The CDR3 DNA reads as TGTGCCAGCGTCCCACAGGGCAGGAACACTGAAGCTTTCTTT. V and J are TRBV7-9 and TRBJ1-1, with D possibly TRBD1 on 6 matching bases. Germline V lookup: CDR1 SEHNR, CDR2 FQNEAQ (reference sequence). Trimming stripped 8 bases from V and 1 base from J, with 14 bases between. CDR3 length equals 14 residues.